This T cell receptor beta chain is from a study of blood T cell repertoires in COVID-19. V was shortened by 3 bases and J by 3 bases, with 12 bases between the two germline ends. The germline V gene encodes CDR1 MGHDK and CDR2 SYGVNS. CDR3 length: 14 amino acids. This clone was picked up one time. Ages ranged from about 18 to 89 years, with residence in around 24 US areas. Self-reported history from a screening survey and questionnaire set each donor's cohort. The recovered donors of Cohort 3 showed two negative PCRs, clearance, or symptom resolution. Sequencing used immunoSEQ multiplex PCR; TCRdb keeps in-frame clones, though not all of them. The sample lists about 350,000 clones, about 90% occurring once.

The chain carries TRBV25-1 and TRBJ2-7; D might be TRBD1 (6 bases). This TCR was sampled from a woman under 40 who had recovered from COVID-19. The source material was PBMCs or T cells enriched from blood (not recorded which). The DNA of the CDR3 is TGTGCCAGCAGTGATTCTGACAGGCTCTACGAGCAGTACTTC. It encodes CASSDSDRLYEQYF.